This T cell receptor (beta chain) was recovered during a study of blood T cell repertoires in COVID-19. Generated by immunoSEQ multiplex PCR, the TCRdb table keeps only in-frame clones and is missing some. The sample lists a few hundred thousand clones, 86% occurring once. Sample: peripheral blood. This receptor was identified in a man in his fifties with acute or convalescent COVID-19.

CDR3 amino acids: CAISEPGQGRGKLFF. In DNA form, the CDR3 reads TGTGCCATCAGTGAGCCGGGACAGGGGAGGGGAAAACTGTTTTTT. This rearrangement joins TRBV10-3 to TRBJ1-4; 10 nucleotides line up with TRBD1. Germline values: CDR1 ENHRY, CDR2 SYGVKD. This CDR3 contains 15 residues. V shed 2 bases and J 10 bases; nucleotides not matched to a gene: 7.